The clone carrying this T cell receptor beta chain was seen a few times. Library preparation (for TCRbeta) was performed with unique molecular identifiers. From the PCR reads, TCRdb called clonotypes with MiXCR, one entry per CDR3 protein. The data hold about 610,000 distinct CDR3 sequences, with under 12% observed a single time. The data belong to a study of T-cell reconstitution after alpha-beta-depleted transplantation in children. CDR1 and CDR2 (germline): MNHEY, SVGEGT. The ends were cut back, 5 bases at V and 16 bases at J, with 18 bases in the middle. The CDR3 sequence is 12 residues long. This TCR was recovered from a human donor who donated a stem cell graft to a child with acute myeloid leukemia. This specimen was PBMCs from the stem cell graft donor, taken from the stem cell graft. The rearrangement uses TRBV6-2 or TRBV6-3 and TRBJ2-1; D is possibly TRBD2 (6 bases). The CDR3 DNA is TGTGCCAGCAGTACGGGGCCCGGGACTCCCTTCTTC. It is translated as CASSTGPGTPFF.